The clone carrying this T cell receptor beta chain was picked up a small number of times. Its target is not known. MiXCR, applied by TCRdb to the reads, yields one record per CDR3 protein. The sample comprises about 180,000 distinct CDR3 sequences, about 17% of which are singletons, and roughly 24% rests with the top ten. The sample is drawn from a study of T cell repertoires in cytomegalovirus infection. Study overall: Both CMV infection and a matching HLA type were indicated by public TCR beta signatures. Whole-study findings and limits: Cumulative frequency of public TCR beta families picked out carriers of CMV plus the relevant HLA.

Material: CD8+ T cells from PBMCs. The source of this sequence is a human donor in good health (CMV status not recorded). Some clones in this sample may be carry-over from other donors' samples.

CDR3 region: CASSEILAGGSNTGELFF. CDR3 DNA: TGTGCCAGCAGTGAAATACTAGCGGGGGGCTCGAACACCGGGGAGCTGTTTTTT. J is TRBJ2-2 and V is TRBV2; 12 bases are a match to TRBD2. The CDR3 totals 18 residues. J lost 0 bases, V lost 2 bases, and 4 bases had no gene match. CDR1 is SNHLY and CDR2 is FYNNEI in the germline V gene.